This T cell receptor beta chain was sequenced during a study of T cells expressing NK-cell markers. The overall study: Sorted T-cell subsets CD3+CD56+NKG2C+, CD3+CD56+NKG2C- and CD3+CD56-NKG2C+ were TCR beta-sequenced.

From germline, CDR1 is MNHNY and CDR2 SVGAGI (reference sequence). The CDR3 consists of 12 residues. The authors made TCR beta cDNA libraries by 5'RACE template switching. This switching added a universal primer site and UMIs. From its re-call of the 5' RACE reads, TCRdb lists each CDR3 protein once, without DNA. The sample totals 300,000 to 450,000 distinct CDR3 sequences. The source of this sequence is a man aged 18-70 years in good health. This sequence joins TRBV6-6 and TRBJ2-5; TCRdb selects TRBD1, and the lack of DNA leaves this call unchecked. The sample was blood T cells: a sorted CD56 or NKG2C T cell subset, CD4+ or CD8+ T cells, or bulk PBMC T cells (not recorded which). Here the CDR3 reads CASAPAAETQYF.